This T cell receptor (beta chain) was found in a study of shared clonotypes between healthy human individuals. Findings and caveats of the study: Across a handful of donors, naive CD4 shared 4.5% to 6%, naive CD8 under 4%, memory CD4 more than 2%, memory CD8 more than 0.35%. Shared clonotypes across all four donors exceeded non-shared ones in generation probability.

Per the authors' pipeline: ImmunoSEQ output lacked quality scores and full-length reads, limiting matched filtering. Data came from immunoSEQ multiplex PCR; TCRdb stores just in-frame clones and leaves some out. V and J calls and clone size are copied from that table; D and trimming were computed from the DNA. The sample carries over 1.4 million clones, around 95% recorded once. The CDR3 contains 13 residues. Germline lookup yields CDR1 GTSNPN and CDR2 SVGIG (reference sequence). Trimming removed 3 bases from V and 5 bases from J, with 13 bases in between. All donors were healthy HIV-negative adults lacking recent acute infections or vaccinations. About this clone: Its specificity is not known.

This chain connects TRBV30 to TRBJ2-5; D is uncertain. Sequences were obtained from naive CD4+ T cells sorted from blood. Subset: CD45RA+ positively selected. The TCR sequence derives from a man aged 25-40 years in good health. CDR3 DNA: TGTGCCTGGAGAAACCCTGCCGGGGAGACCCAGTACTTC. This sequence encodes CAWRNPAGETQYF.